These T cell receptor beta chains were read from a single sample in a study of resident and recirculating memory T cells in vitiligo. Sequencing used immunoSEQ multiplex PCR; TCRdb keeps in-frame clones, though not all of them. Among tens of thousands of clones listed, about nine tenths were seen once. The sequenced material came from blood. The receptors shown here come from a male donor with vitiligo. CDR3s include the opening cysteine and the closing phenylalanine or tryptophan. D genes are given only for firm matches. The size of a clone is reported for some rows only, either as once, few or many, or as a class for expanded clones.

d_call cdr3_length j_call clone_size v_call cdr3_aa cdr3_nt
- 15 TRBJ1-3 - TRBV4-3 CASSQSRSSGNTIYF TGCGCCAGCAGCCAGAGTAGAAGCTCTGGAAACACCATATATTTT
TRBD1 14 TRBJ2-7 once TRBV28 CASSLGTGSYEQYF TGTGCCAGCAGTTTAGGGACAGGGAGCTACGAGCAGTACTTC
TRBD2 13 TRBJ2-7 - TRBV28 CASHGTSFYEQYF TGTGCCAGCCACGGGACTAGCTTCTACGAGCAGTACTTC
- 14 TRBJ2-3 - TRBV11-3 CASSLGGKWDTQYF TGTGCCAGCAGCTTAGGGGGCAAGTGGGATACGCAGTATTTT
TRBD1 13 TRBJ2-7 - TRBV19 CASRGDRVYEQYF TGTGCCAGTAGGGGGGACAGGGTCTACGAGCAGTACTTC
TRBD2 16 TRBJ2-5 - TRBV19 CASSPGTSGREETQYF TGTGCCAGTAGTCCGGGGACTAGCGGGCGGGAAGAGACCCAGTACTTC
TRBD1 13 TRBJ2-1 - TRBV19 CASRGQGANEQFF TGTGCCAGTAGAGGACAGGGGGCGAATGAGCAGTTCTTC
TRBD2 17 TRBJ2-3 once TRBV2 CASSKGLAGGLTDTQYF TGTGCCAGCAGTAAGGGACTAGCGGGGGGGCTCACAGATACGCAGTATTTT
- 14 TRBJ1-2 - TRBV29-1 CSVALGGRVYGYTF TGCAGCGTAGCGCTAGGGGGTCGAGTCTATGGCTACACCTTC
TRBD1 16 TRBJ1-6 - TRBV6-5 CASSYSDRGEGSPLHF TGTGCCAGCAGTTACTCAGACAGGGGGGAAGGCTCACCCCTCCACTTT
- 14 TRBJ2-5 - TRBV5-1 CASRRQAGQETQYF TGCGCCAGTAGGAGACAGGCAGGGCAAGAGACCCAGTACTTC
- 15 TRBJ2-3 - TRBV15 CATSRDGLADDTQYF TGTGCCACCAGCAGAGATGGGCTAGCTGACGATACGCAGTATTTT
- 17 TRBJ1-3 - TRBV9 CASSVDLGGLHGNTIYF TGTGCCAGCAGCGTAGATCTCGGGGGGCTCCATGGAAACACCATATATTTT
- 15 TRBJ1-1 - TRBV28 CASSFSGYANTEAFF TGTGCCAGCAGTTTCTCAGGGTACGCGAACACTGAAGCTTTCTTT
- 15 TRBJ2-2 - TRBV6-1 CASSEARRNTGELFF TGTGCCAGCAGTGAAGCCCGGAGAAACACCGGGGAGCTGTTTTTT
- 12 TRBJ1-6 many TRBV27 CASSFGNSPLHF TGTGCCAGCAGTTTCGGTAATTCACCCCTCCACTTT
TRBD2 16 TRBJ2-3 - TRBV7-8 CASSLPSGGPTDTQYF TGTGCCAGCAGCTTACCTAGCGGGGGACCCACAGATACGCAGTATTTT
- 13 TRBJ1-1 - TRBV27 CASSWPGATEAFF TGTGCCAGCAGTTGGCCAGGGGCCACTGAAGCTTTCTTT
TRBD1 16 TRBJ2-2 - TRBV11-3 CASSSGTGGSTGELFF TGTGCCAGCAGCTCAGGGACAGGGGGCTCCACCGGGGAGCTGTTTTTT
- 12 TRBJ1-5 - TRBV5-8 CASSLATARVHF TGTGCCAGCAGCTTGGCAACCGCCAGGGTGCATTTT
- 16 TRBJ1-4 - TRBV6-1 CASSEKRGRINEKLFF TGTGCCAGCAGTGAAAAGCGGGGGCGCATTAATGAAAAACTGTTTTTT
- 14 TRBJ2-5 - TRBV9 CASSVGLKKETQYF TGTGCCAGCAGCGTAGGACTGAAAAAAGAGACCCAGTACTTC
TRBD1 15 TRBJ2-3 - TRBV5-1 CASTSTGGSTDTQYF TGCGCCAGCACCTCGACAGGGGGTAGCACAGATACGCAGTATTTT
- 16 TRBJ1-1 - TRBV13 CASSLFYALEDTEAFF TGTGCCAGCAGCTTATTTTATGCTCTGGAGGACACTGAAGCTTTCTTT
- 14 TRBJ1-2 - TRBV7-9 CASRRGEGNYGYTF TGTGCCAGCAGACGTGGAGAGGGAAACTATGGCTACACCTTC
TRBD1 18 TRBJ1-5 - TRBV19 CASSKLGQGLRGNQPQHF TGTGCCAGTAGTAAATTGGGACAGGGTCTAAGGGGCAATCAGCCCCAGCATTTT
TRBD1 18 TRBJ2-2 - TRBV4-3 CASSQDSIQGVITGELFF TGCGCCAGCAGCCAAGACAGCATACAGGGGGTCATCACCGGGGAGCTGTTTTTT
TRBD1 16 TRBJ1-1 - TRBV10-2 CASSGLRQGRKTEAFF TGCGCCAGCAGTGGGCTGCGACAGGGGAGGAAGACTGAAGCTTTCTTT
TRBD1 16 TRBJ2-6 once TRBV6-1 CASSGRGSSGANVLTF TGTGCCAGCAGTGGCAGGGGGAGCTCTGGGGCCAACGTCCTGACTTTC
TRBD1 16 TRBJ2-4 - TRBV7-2 CASSLQSTGSANIQYF TGTGCCAGCAGCTTACAGTCGACAGGGTCGGCAAACATTCAGTACTTC
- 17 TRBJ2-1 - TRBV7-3 CASSLTQDGGLKGEQFF TGTGCCAGCAGCTTAACGCAGGACGGGGGGCTTAAGGGTGAGCAGTTCTTC
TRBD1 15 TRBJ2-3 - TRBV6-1 CASSPQGQGTDTQYF TGTGCCAGCAGTCCCCAGGGACAGGGGACGGATACGCAGTATTTT
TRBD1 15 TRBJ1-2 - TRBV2 CASSEVGTANYGYTF TGTGCCAGCAGCGAAGTCGGGACAGCCAACTATGGCTACACCTTC
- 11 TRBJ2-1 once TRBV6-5 CASRRLDEQFF TGTGCCAGCAGGAGACTCGATGAGCAGTTCTTC
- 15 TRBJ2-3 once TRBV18 CASSPDYLSTDTQYF TGTGCCAGCTCACCGGACTACTTAAGCACAGATACGCAGTATTTT
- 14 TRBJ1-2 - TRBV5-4 CASSLAGGLYGYTF TGTGCCAGCAGCTTGGCCGGGGGGTTATATGGCTACACCTTC
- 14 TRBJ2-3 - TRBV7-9 CASSLVPGTDTQYF TGTGCCAGCAGCTTAGTGCCGGGCACAGATACGCAGTATTTT
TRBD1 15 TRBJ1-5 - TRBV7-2 CASSVTGNLNQPQHF TGTGCCAGCAGCGTGACAGGGAACCTCAATCAGCCCCAGCATTTT
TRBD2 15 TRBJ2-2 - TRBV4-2 CASRILAGNTGELFF TGTGCCAGCAGGATACTAGCGGGGAACACCGGGGAGCTGTTTTTT
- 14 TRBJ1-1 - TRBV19 CAISRGGRETEAFF TGTGCCATTTCACGGGGGGGGAGGGAGACTGAAGCTTTCTTT
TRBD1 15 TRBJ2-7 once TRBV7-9 CASSFPGTGSYEQYF TGTGCCAGCAGCTTCCCCGGGACAGGCTCCTACGAGCAGTACTTC
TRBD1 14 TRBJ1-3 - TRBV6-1 CASRQGTGGDTIYF TGTGCCAGCAGGCAGGGGACAGGCGGAGACACCATATATTTT
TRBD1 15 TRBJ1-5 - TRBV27 CASSLAGGSSQPQHF TGTGCCAGCAGTTTGGCAGGGGGCTCATCTCAGCCCCAGCATTTT
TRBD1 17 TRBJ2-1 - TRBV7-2 CASSLAPGTGGRNEQFF TGTGCCAGCAGCTTAGCACCCGGGACAGGGGGCAGGAATGAGCAGTTCTTC
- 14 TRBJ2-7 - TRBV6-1 CASIGGTASYEQYF TGTGCCAGCATTGGAGGGACTGCGTCCTACGAGCAGTACTTC